One and the same sample provided the 27 T cell receptor beta chains below, sequenced in a study of early T cells in non-severe SARS-CoV-2 infection. TCRdb ran MiXCR on the 5' RACE reads and lists one entry per CDR3 protein. Found here are about 83,000 distinct CDR3 sequences, around an eighth of them singletons; the top ten hold under 8%. The sample taken for sequencing was whole blood. All receptors derive from an adult who was a healthcare worker with PCR-confirmed SARS-CoV-2 infection or an uninfected control (not recorded which).

This chain joins TRBV7-2 and TRBJ2-6, with 8 bases lining up with TRBD2. The CDR3 is 18 amino acids. Trimming cost V 6 bases and J 2 bases; bases outside gene matches: 12. Germline values: CDR1 SGHTA, CDR2 FQGNSA. The CDR3 is CASRLKGSGIAGANVLTF. The DNA for the CDR3 is TGTGCCAGCAGGCTTAAGGGTAGCGGGATCGCTGGGGCCAACGTCCTGACTTTC.

A few counts support this clonotype. The J gene is TRBJ1-4, the V gene TRBV3-1, with TRBD1 identical over 7 bases. V was pared by 1 base and J by 11 bases, with 16 bases of the junction left unmatched. Germline V gene lookup returns CDR1 LGHDT and CDR2 YNNKEL (reference sequence). The CDR3 extends over 17 amino acids. CDR3 bases: TGTGCCAGCAGCCAAGCCCATCTCGGGACAGCCGTAAAGAAACTGTTTTTT. Its protein product is CASSQAHLGTAVKKLFF.

The chain is built from TRBV7-9 and TRBJ2-5, with D perhaps assigned TRBD1 or TRBD2 (6 bases each). The V end lost 4 bases, the J end lost 5 bases, and 20 bases lay between the germline ends. This CDR3 has 16 residues. Germline V gene lookup returns CDR1 SEHNR and CDR2 FQNEAQ (reference sequence). CDR3 in DNA: TGTGCCAGCAGCTCTGGACTACCCATAGGGGGGGAGACCCAGTACTTC. This sequence encodes CASSSGLPIGGETQYF. Filled out from reference TRBV7-9 and TRBJ2-5, the complete variable domain reads DTGVSQNPRHKITKRGQNVTFRCDPISEHNRLYWYRQTLGQGPEFLTYFQNEAQLEKSRLLSDRFSAERPKGSFSTLEIQRTEQGDSAMYLCASSSGLPIGGETQYFGPGTRLLVL.

The chain has TRBV4-3 and TRBJ2-3; TRBD2 aligns across 9 bases. The V gene's germline CDR1 is LGHNA and CDR2 YSLEER. V lost 3 bases to trimming and J lost 2 bases; unmatched junction nucleotides: 9. This CDR3 comprises 17 residues. In nucleotides, the CDR3 is TGCGCCAGCAGCCACAGGCGGGAGGGCCCCCACACAGATACGCAGTATTTT. Its protein product is CASSHRREGPHTDTQYF.

Comments on this clonotype: A much larger clonotype is one base distant, so this may be a read error. V usage is TRBV28 and J usage is TRBJ2-7; weak D call: TRBD1 (6 bases). The CDR3 has 11 residues. V was shortened by 8 bases and J by 6 bases, with 11 bases between the two germline ends. The germline V gene has CDR1 MDHEN and CDR2 SYDVKM. The CDR3 DNA reads TGTGCCAGCGGCAGGGGCTCCGAGCAGTACTTC. Translation: CASGRGSEQYF.

The sample holds a few counts of this clonotype. The chain recombines TRBV20-1 with TRBJ1-1; no clear D gene. The CDR3 has 12 residues. With 0 bases removed from V and 2 bases from J, the gap between germline ends came to 4 bases. The germline CDR1 and CDR2 sequences are DFQATT and SNEGSKA (reference sequence). CDR3 amino acids: CSARDSNTEAFF. The CDR3 DNA is TGCAGTGCTAGAGATAGCAACACTGAAGCTTTCTTT.

A note on this clonotype: At one boundary the junction diverges from the germline segment, which might be a read error. This chain connects TRBV12-3 or TRBV12-4 to TRBJ1-1; weak D call: TRBD1 (5 bases). The CDR3 loop spans 12 amino acids. CDR3 nucleotide sequence: TGTGCCAGCAGTCAGGGTTTCACTGAAGCCTTCTTT. It codes for CASSQGFTEAFF.

In its sample, this clonotype was seen a few times. Written as DNA, the CDR3 is TGTGCCAGCAGCCGTCTGATGGGGGGCGCCTCAGACGGCTACACCTTC. Translated, it gives CASSRLMGGASDGYTF. V gene TRBV7-2 combines with J gene TRBJ1-2; a weak D match, TRBD1 (6 bases). The length of the CDR3 is 16 residues. Germline values: CDR1 SGHTA, CDR2 FQGNSA. V was clipped by 5 bases and J by 8 bases, with 24 bases between them.

Worth noting for this clonotype: It may be a read error: a sequence one base away is much more abundant. This chain uses TRBV13 with TRBJ1-3; D remains ambiguous. Germline assignment: CDR1 PRHDT and CDR2 FYEKMQ (reference sequence). The CDR3 is 14 residues long. The CDR3 region is CTSSLGGSENTIYF. In DNA form, the CDR3 reads TGTACCAGCAGCTTAGGCGGATCTGAAAACACCATATATTTT.

Remarks on this clonotype: This may be a read error, as it is one base from a much larger clone. The chain uses TRBV29-1 and TRBJ2-5, with TRBD2 matching over 8 bases. The CDR3 consists of 15 residues. Germline assignment: CDR1 SQVTM and CDR2 ANQGSEA. Here the CDR3 DNA reads TGCAGCGTACCCCCCAGGAGCGGGGGTCAAGAGACCCGGTACTTC. Translation: CSVPPRSGGQETRYF. The whole variable domain, remainder taken from reference TRBV29-1 and TRBJ2-5, is SAVISQKPSRDICQRGTSLTIQCQVDSQVTMMFWYRQQPGQSLTLIATANQGSEATYESGFVIDKFPISRPNLTFSTLTVSNMSPEDSSIYLCSVPPRSGGQETRYFGPGTRLLVL.

This clonotype was seen repeatedly, ten times or more. V and J are TRBV5-1 and TRBJ2-2, with 8 positions matching TRBD1. CDR3 length: 16 amino acids. Germline V gene lookup returns CDR1 SGHRS and CDR2 YFSETQ. The J segment lost 4 bases and the V segment lost 4 bases, leaving 9 bases of the junction unmatched. The CDR3 protein is CASSPPGTGFTGELFF. The CDR3 DNA sequence: TGCGCCAGCAGCCCCCCCGGGACAGGTTTCACCGGGGAGCTGTTTTTT.

This clonotype was detected ten times or more. V and J are TRBV29-1 and TRBJ2-5; TRBD2 agrees at 7 bases. V shed 5 bases, J shed 4 bases, and the junction held 4 bases outside the gene matches. The germline V gene has CDR1 SQVTM and CDR2 ANQGSEA. The CDR3 covers 12 residues. As DNA, the CDR3 is TGCAGCGTTAAACTAGCGCCAGAGACCCAGTACTTC. Residues: CSVKLAPETQYF.

In its sample, this clonotype was seen a few times. The chain employs TRBV29-1 and TRBJ1-2, with D possibly TRBD1 on 5 matching bases. V lost 4 bases and J 0 bases, leaving 9 bases between the germline ends. CDR1 is SQVTM and CDR2 is ANQGSEA in the germline V gene. CDR3 size: 13 residues. In DNA form, the CDR3 reads TGCAGCGTTGGAGACAGTCCTAACTATGGCTACACCTTC. Protein product: CSVGDSPNYGYTF.

The chain recombines TRBV18 with TRBJ2-5, with TRBD2 identical over 8 bases. Trimming at V came to 0 bases and at J to 5 bases, leaving 8 bases not matched to a gene. CDR1 and CDR2 (germline): KGHSH, LQKENI. The CDR3 runs 16 residues. The CDR3 DNA is TGTGCCAGCTCACCACCCGGGGGACTAGTGGAGGAGACCCAGTACTTC. Protein: CASSPPGGLVEETQYF.

V usage is TRBV19 and J usage is TRBJ1-1; 9 nucleotides match TRBD1. The germline V gene has CDR1 LNHDA and CDR2 SQIVND (reference sequence). The CDR3 spans 15 residues. V trimming: 10 bases; J trimming: 0 bases; junction bases outside the gene matches: 9. CDR3 nucleotide sequence: TGTGCCACCGAGGGGGACAGGGCAATGAACACTGAAGCTTTCTTT. Protein product: CATEGDRAMNTEAFF.

This clonotype was detected a few times. This chain uses TRBV20-1 with TRBJ1-4; TRBD1 is a possible D gene (5 bases). The germline CDR1 and CDR2 sequences are DFQATT and SNEGSKA (reference sequence). This CDR3 contains 15 residues. V lost 2 bases and J lost 4, with 14 bases in between. The chain's CDR3 is CSARPFGRDNEKLFF. Here the CDR3 DNA reads TGCAGTGCTAGACCCTTCGGCAGGGATAATGAAAAACTGTTTTTT.

This chain joins TRBV11-2 and TRBJ2-6, with D maybe TRBD1 (6 bases). The germline CDR1 and CDR2 sequences are SGHAT and FQNNGV. The CDR3 consists of 17 residues. Trimming took 4 bases from V and 0 from J, leaving 13 bases between them. The CDR3 protein is CASSSDRRFSGANVLTF. CDR3 coding DNA: TGTGCCAGCAGCTCCGACAGGCGGTTCTCTGGGGCCAACGTCCTGACTTTC. The full variable domain, its missing parts supplied by reference TRBV11-2 and TRBJ2-6, is EAGVAQSPRYKIIEKRQSVAFWCNPISGHATLYWYQQILGQGPKLLIQFQNNGVVDDSQLPKDRFSAERLKGVDSTLKIQPAKLEDSAVYLCASSSDRRFSGANVLTFGAGSRLTVL.

This clonotype was seen a handful of times. The chain couples TRBV11-2 to TRBJ2-1; 12 nucleotides agree with TRBD2. The CDR3 totals 20 residues. Germline lookup yields CDR1 SGHAT and CDR2 FQNNGV. The junction had 19 bases not matched to a gene; V was cut back by 0 bases and J by 10 bases. The CDR3: CASSLESIPSSSGRAREQFF. The CDR3 DNA reads TGTGCCAGCAGCTTAGAGTCTATCCCCTCTTCTAGCGGGAGGGCCAGAGAGCAGTTCTTC.

This clonotype was detected many times. The gene calls are TRBV20-1 and TRBJ2-1, with TRBD2 matching 13 bases. The J segment lost 4 bases and the V segment lost 6 bases, leaving 3 bases of the junction unmatched. Germline values: CDR1 DFQATT, CDR2 SNEGSKA (reference sequence). The CDR3 length is 14 residues. CDR3 DNA: TGCAGTGCCATACTAGCGGGAGGGTACAATGAGCAGTTCTTC. Translation gives CSAILAGGYNEQFF.

This clonotype was observed many times. The chain has TRBV6-2 or TRBV6-3 and TRBJ2-1; either TRBD1 or TRBD2 may fit D (6 bases each). The V gene lost 2 bases and the J gene lost 10 bases, with 12 bases spanning the gap. Germline CDR1 is MNHEY and CDR2 is SVGEGT. This CDR3 region has 13 residues. The CDR3 bases are TGTGCCAGCAGTTACCAGACTAGGGGGGAGCAGTTCTTC. The encoded protein is CASSYQTRGEQFF.

The chain joins TRBV6-4 to TRBJ2-1; D gene unclear. The germline CDR1 and CDR2 sequences are MRHNA and SNTAGT. The CDR3 runs 15 residues. The ends were cut back, 3 bases at V and 0 bases at J, with 9 bases in the middle. The CDR3 region is CASSDARSSYNEQFF. The CDR3, as DNA: TGTGCCAGCAGTGATGCTAGGAGCTCCTACAATGAGCAGTTCTTC.

This clonotype was seen a few times. The V call is TRBV12-3 or TRBV12-4, the J call TRBJ2-5, with D perhaps TRBD1 or TRBD2 (5 bases each). Trimming cost V 6 bases and J 0 bases, with 14 bases left between them. This CDR3 has 15 amino acids. The CDR3 DNA reads as TGTGCCAGCAGCATCGGGACGGAGTACCAAGAGACCCAGTACTTC. Translated: CASSIGTEYQETQYF.

V gene TRBV7-2 combines with J gene TRBJ2-3; TRBD2 agrees at 9 bases. V shed 3 bases, J shed 5 bases, and the junction held 9 bases outside the gene matches. The CDR3 runs 16 residues. CDR1 and CDR2 (germline): SGHTA, FQGNSA. CDR3 protein: CASSLVAGDSGDTQYF. CDR3 DNA sequence: TGTGCCAGCAGCTTGGTAGCGGGAGATTCGGGAGATACGCAGTATTTT.

This clonotype came up a few times. V and J are TRBV29-1 and TRBJ1-1; D not certain. The V and J ends lost 2 bases and 0 bases respectively, with 10 bases between them. Germline lookup yields CDR1 SQVTM and CDR2 ANQGSEA. The CDR3 contains 14 residues. CDR3 sequence: CSVEIYTMNTEAFF. DNA for the CDR3: TGCAGCGTTGAAATTTACACGATGAACACTGAAGCTTTCTTT.

This rearrangement joins TRBV20-1 to TRBJ1-1; D might be TRBD1 (5 bases). Germline V gives CDR1 DFQATT, CDR2 SNEGSKA (reference sequence). V was trimmed by 1 base and J by 5 bases, leaving 14 bases between them. The CDR3 spans 14 residues. CDR3 nucleotide sequence: TGCAGTGCTAGAGCGGGCGGGACGTTGACTGAAGCTTTCTTT. This translates into CSARAGGTLTEAFF.

This clonotype has a count of ten or more. The CDR3 sequence is CASGRTVTNEKLFF. The CDR3 nucleotides are TGTGCCAGCGGCCGGACCGTAACTAATGAAAAACTGTTTTTT. V is TRBV6-5 and J is TRBJ1-4, with D unclear. The CDR3 has 14 amino acids. Germline V gives CDR1 MNHEY, CDR2 SVGAGI. The V end lost 8 bases, the J end lost 1 base, and 11 bases lay between the germline ends.

The chain employs TRBV20-1 and TRBJ2-5; D is possibly TRBD1 (6 bases). With 5 bases removed from V and 1 base from J, the gap between germline ends came to 17 bases. CDR1 is DFQATT, CDR2 SNEGSKA, per germline (reference sequence). The CDR3 sequence is 15 residues long. CDR3 sequence reads: CSAGRTEVSQETQYF. As DNA, the CDR3 is TGCAGTGCTGGGCGGACAGAGGTCAGCCAAGAGACCCAGTACTTC.